Listed here are 21 T cell receptor beta chains from one sample, sequenced in a study of T cell repertoires in cytomegalovirus infection. Antigens of these TCRs are unknown. TCRdb re-analysed the reads in MiXCR, keeping a single row per CDR3 protein. In the table there are approximately 590,000 distinct CDR3 sequences, 35% to 50% of which are singletons. Material: cultured PBMCs, obtained from culture after CMV antigen stimulation. The receptors were gathered from a human donor in good health (CMV status not recorded). Some clones in this sample may be carry-over from other donors' samples.

The chain carries TRBV4-2 and TRBJ1-2; TRBD1 is a possible D gene (6 bases). The V gene lost 4 bases and the J gene lost 0 bases, with 12 bases spanning the gap. This CDR3 is 15 amino acids long. The germline CDR1 and CDR2 sequences are LGHNA and YNFKEQ. The CDR3 coding sequence is TGTGCCAGCAGCCCAGAGGACAGCCCTAACTATGGCTACACCTTC. It translates to CASSPEDSPNYGYTF.

The chain links TRBV28 to TRBJ2-7, with 7 bases fitting TRBD2. V trimming: 5 bases; J trimming: 5 bases; junction bases outside the gene matches: 15. Looked up from germline, CDR1 is MDHEN and CDR2 is SYDVKM. CDR3 size: 16 residues. CDR3 sequence: CASSLGGAGRDHEQYF. The CDR3 coding sequence is TGTGCCAGCAGTCTCGGTGGGGCAGGGAGGGACCACGAGCAGTACTTC.

This clonotype occurred a few times. The chain recombines TRBV9 with TRBJ2-5; 12 bases agree with TRBD2. Trimming removed 4 bases from V and 5 bases from J; junction bases left unmatched: 12. Germline CDR1 SGDLS, CDR2 YYNGEE. This CDR3 comprises 17 residues. The CDR3 nucleotides are TGTGCCAGCAGCCCGGGGTTTCGGACTAGCGGGACGGAGACCCAGTACTTC. Amino acids: CASSPGFRTSGTETQYF.

V usage is TRBV19 and J usage is TRBJ1-2; no definite D call. This CDR3 is 13 amino acids long. Germline V gene sequence: CDR1 LNHDA, CDR2 SQIVND (reference sequence). Trimming shortened V by 3 bases and J by 5 bases, and 10 bases separated the two germline ends. The CDR3 reads CASSIGELYGYTF. The CDR3 DNA sequence: TGTGCCAGTAGTATTGGGGAGTTATATGGCTACACCTTC.

The rearrangement links TRBV7-2 to TRBJ2-7; D not resolved. Per the germline V gene, CDR1 is SGHTA and CDR2 is FQGNSA. Between the trimmed V and J ends, which lost 4 bases and 3 bases, there was a span of 13 bases. The CDR3 has 14 amino acids. CDR3 protein: CASSSAAFGYEQYF. The CDR3 DNA sequence: TGTGCCAGCAGCTCCGCCGCTTTCGGCTACGAGCAGTACTTC.

This clonotype was detected only a few times. The CDR3 DNA sequence: TGTGCTAGTGGTTTGGGACAGGGGCCCGGGGAGCTGTTTTTT. This encodes CASGLGQGPGELFF. The gene calls are TRBV12-5 and TRBJ2-2, with TRBD1 matching 8 bases. CDR1 and CDR2 from the germline V gene are LGHNT and FRNRAP. CDR3 length: 14 residues. V shed 1 base, J shed 6 bases, and the junction held 1 base outside the gene matches.

This clonotype turned up a few times. CDR3 amino acids: CASTSGLAGDEQYF. DNA for the CDR3: TGTGCCAGCACCTCCGGACTAGCGGGAGACGAGCAGTACTTC. The V gene is TRBV12-3 or TRBV12-4, the J gene TRBJ2-7, with TRBD2 matching 13 bases. The CDR3 is 14 amino acids. J was trimmed by 5 bases and V by 7 bases; bases with no gene match: 5.

This clonotype has just a few counts. The chain recombines TRBV5-5 with TRBJ2-5; D not certain. The V gene lost 4 bases and the J gene lost 3 bases, with 7 bases spanning the gap. Germline V gene lookup returns CDR1 SGHKS and CDR2 YYEKEE (reference sequence). This CDR3 comprises 12 residues. The CDR3 reads CASSRAEETQYF. Here the CDR3 DNA reads TGTGCCAGCAGCCGGGCGGAAGAGACCCAGTACTTC.

CDR3 loop: CSARLARDSYNEQFF. DNA for the CDR3: TGCAGTGCTAGGTTAGCCCGGGATTCCTACAATGAGCAGTTCTTC. The chain links TRBV20-1 to TRBJ2-1, with TRBD2 as a possible D gene (5 bases). CDR3 length: 15 residues. Per germline, CDR1 DFQATT and CDR2 SNEGSKA (reference sequence). Trimming pared 3 bases from V and 1 base from J, leaving 13 bases between.

This clonotype has more than one count but fewer than ten. The chain is built from TRBV7-8 and TRBJ2-7, with D perhaps matching TRBD1 or TRBD2 (5 bases each). Deletions cut 1 base from V and 9 bases from J, with 19 bases between. The CDR3 runs 15 residues. CDR1 is SGHVS, CDR2 FQNEAQ, per germline. The DNA of the CDR3 is TGTGCCAGCAGCTTAGGGGGCCGCCCCGGGGTTGGGCAGTACTTC. Its translation is CASSLGGRPGVGQYF.

This clonotype was recorded once. V and J are TRBV10-3 and TRBJ2-1; D possibly corresponds to TRBD2 (6 bases). CDR3 length: 14 residues. V shed 5 bases and J shed 2 bases, with 10 bases lying between them. Germline CDR1 and CDR2: ENHRY and SYGVKD. CDR3 DNA: TGTGCCATCAGTAGCGGGTCTCCCTACAATGAGCAGTTCTTC. It encodes CAISSGSPYNEQFF.

This rearrangement joins TRBV11-2 to TRBJ2-7, with 8 bases aligning to TRBD1. Germline V gene data show CDR1 as SGHAT and CDR2 as FQNNGV. CDR3 length: 15 amino acids. The trim removed 0 bases at V and 2 bases at J, leaving 3 bases unmatched. CDR3 sequence: CASSLDPGGPYEQYF. In nucleotides, the CDR3 is TGTGCCAGCAGCTTAGATCCAGGGGGCCCCTACGAGCAGTACTTC.

The chain joins TRBV7-2 to TRBJ2-7, with D perhaps TRBD1 or TRBD2 (6 bases each). The CDR3 has 14 residues. V lost 5 bases and J lost 6, with 17 bases in between. Germline assignment: CDR1 SGHTA and CDR2 FQGNSA. CDR3: CASSRGPSRLEQYF. CDR3 nucleotide sequence: TGTGCCAGCAGCCGGGGGCCGTCTCGGCTCGAGCAGTACTTC.

The rearrangement uses TRBV18 and TRBJ1-5; maybe TRBD1 (5 bases). The ends were cut back, 3 bases at V and 2 bases at J, with 11 bases in the middle. Germline CDR1 reads KGHSH; CDR2 reads LQKENI. The CDR3 is 15 amino acids. The CDR3 sequence: CASSPSWGGNQPQHF. CDR3 sequence (DNA): TGTGCCAGCTCACCCTCGTGGGGGGGCAATCAGCCCCAGCATTTT.

J is TRBJ1-1 and V is TRBV28, with a possible D match to TRBD1 (5 bases). V dropped 3 bases and J dropped 10 bases, with 12 bases sitting between them. Per the germline V gene, CDR1 is MDHEN and CDR2 is SYDVKM. The CDR3 spans 12 residues. The CDR3 DNA reads TGTGCCAGCAGTTTTATGAGGGGCGCAGCTTTCTTT. Residues: CASSFMRGAAFF.

The V gene is TRBV7-2, the J gene TRBJ2-2, with 11 bases that match TRBD2. After removal of 5 bases from V and 4 bases from J, the junction contained 6 bases not matched to a gene. The CDR3 loop spans 16 amino acids. CDR1 and CDR2 (germline): SGHTA, FQGNSA. CDR3 bases: TGTGCCAGCAGCCATAGCGGGGGGGCTGGCACCGGGGAGCTGTTTTTT. Its protein is CASSHSGGAGTGELFF.

The V and J genes are TRBV12-3 or TRBV12-4 and TRBJ1-1; 11 nucleotides agree with TRBD1. V lost 5 bases and J lost 1; bases outside the gene matches: 9. The CDR3 loop spans 17 amino acids. In nucleotides, the CDR3 is TGTGCCAGCAGTCCCCGGGACAGGGGGACCTGGAACACTGAAGCTTTCTTT. Amino acids: CASSPRDRGTWNTEAFF.

This clonotype has just a few counts. This chain uses TRBV7-9 with TRBJ1-1; 8 bases match TRBD1. J gave up 3 bases and V 1 base, and 4 bases lay outside the gene matches. Per the germline V gene, CDR1 is SEHNR and CDR2 is FQNEAQ (reference sequence). The CDR3 is 15 amino acids. Written as DNA, the CDR3 is TGTGCCAGCAGCTTAGGGCGCAGGGGGCACACTGAAGCTTTCTTT. Residues: CASSLGRRGHTEAFF.

The chain couples TRBV6-8 to TRBJ1-2, with TRBD1 matching 7 bases. The V segment lost 0 bases and the J segment 1 base; nucleotides outside the gene matches: 5. Germline loops: CDR1 MNHGY, CDR2 SAAAGT. CDR3 length: 16 residues. The CDR3 sequence: CASSYSKGQLNYGYTF. CDR3 sequence (DNA): TGTGCCAGCAGTTACTCGAAGGGACAGCTTAACTATGGCTACACCTTC.

This clonotype was seen at least ten times. The rearrangement links TRBV7-9 to TRBJ2-4; D is ambiguous. V was pared by 7 bases and J by 2 bases, with 15 bases between. Germline-derived CDR1 and CDR2 are SEHNR and FQNEAQ (reference sequence). The length of the CDR3 is 15 residues. The CDR3: CASTGPGSPKNIQYF. CDR3 nucleotides: TGTGCCAGCACGGGTCCGGGTTCTCCCAAAAACATTCAGTACTTC.

The CDR3 region is CSARGPFGGNTEAFF. The DNA for the CDR3 is TGCAGTGCTAGAGGGCCGTTTGGAGGAAACACTGAAGCTTTCTTT. J is TRBJ1-1 and V is TRBV20-1; the D is unclear. Germline CDR1 DFQATT, CDR2 SNEGSKA (reference sequence). CDR3 length: 15 residues. V lost 1 base and J lost 2, with 14 bases in between.